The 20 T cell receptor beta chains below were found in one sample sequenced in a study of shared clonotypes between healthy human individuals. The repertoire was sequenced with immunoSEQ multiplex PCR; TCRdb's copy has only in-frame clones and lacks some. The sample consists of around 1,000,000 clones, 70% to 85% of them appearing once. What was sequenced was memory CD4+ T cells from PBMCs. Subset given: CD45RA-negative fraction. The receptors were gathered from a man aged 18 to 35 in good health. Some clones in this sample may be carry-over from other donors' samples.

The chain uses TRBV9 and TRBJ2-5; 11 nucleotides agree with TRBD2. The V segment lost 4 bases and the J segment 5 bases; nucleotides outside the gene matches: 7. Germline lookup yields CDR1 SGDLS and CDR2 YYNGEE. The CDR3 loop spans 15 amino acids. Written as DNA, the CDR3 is TGTGCCAGCAGCCAACGCGGGACTAGCGGTGAGACCCAGTACTTC. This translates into CASSQRGTSGETQYF.

CDR3 DNA: TGTGCCAGCAGTTACTCCGGGACAGGGGTCACCGGGGAGCTGTTTTTT. It is translated as CASSYSGTGVTGELFF. J is TRBJ2-2 and V is TRBV28, with 10 nucleotides matching TRBD1. Per germline, CDR1 MDHEN and CDR2 SYDVKM. The CDR3 loop spans 16 amino acids. Germline trimming cut 4 bases from V and 4 bases from J; bases unmatched to any gene: 6.

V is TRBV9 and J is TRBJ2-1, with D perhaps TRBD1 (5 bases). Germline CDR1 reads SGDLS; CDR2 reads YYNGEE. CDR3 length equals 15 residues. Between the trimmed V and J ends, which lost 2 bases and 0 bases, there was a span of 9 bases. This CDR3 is CASSVGQDSYNEQFF. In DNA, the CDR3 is TGTGCCAGCAGCGTTGGACAAGACTCCTACAATGAGCAGTTCTTC.

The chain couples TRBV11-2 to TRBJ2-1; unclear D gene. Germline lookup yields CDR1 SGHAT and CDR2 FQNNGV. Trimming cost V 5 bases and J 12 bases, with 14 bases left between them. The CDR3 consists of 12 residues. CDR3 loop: CASSLYDGGQFF. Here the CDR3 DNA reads TGTGCCAGCAGCCTATATGATGGCGGGCAGTTCTTC. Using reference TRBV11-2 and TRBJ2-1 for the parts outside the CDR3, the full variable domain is EAGVAQSPRYKIIEKRQSVAFWCNPISGHATLYWYQQILGQGPKLLIQFQNNGVVDDSQLPKDRFSAERLKGVDSTLKIQPAKLEDSAVYLCASSLYDGGQFFGPGTRLTVL.

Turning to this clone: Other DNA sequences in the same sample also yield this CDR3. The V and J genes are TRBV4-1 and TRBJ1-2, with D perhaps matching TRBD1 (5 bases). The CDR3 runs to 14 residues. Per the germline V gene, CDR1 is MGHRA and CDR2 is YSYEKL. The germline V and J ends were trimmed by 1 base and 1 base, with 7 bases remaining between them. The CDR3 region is CASSQGTGNYGYTF. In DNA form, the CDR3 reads TGCGCCAGCAGCCAAGGTACAGGTAACTATGGCTACACCTTC.

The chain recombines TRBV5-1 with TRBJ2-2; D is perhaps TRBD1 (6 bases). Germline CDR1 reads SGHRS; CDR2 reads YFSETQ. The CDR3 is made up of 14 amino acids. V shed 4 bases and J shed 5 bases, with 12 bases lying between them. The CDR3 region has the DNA TGCGCCAGCAGCCCCGGACAGAGGACCGGGGAGCTGTTTTTT. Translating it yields CASSPGQRTGELFF.

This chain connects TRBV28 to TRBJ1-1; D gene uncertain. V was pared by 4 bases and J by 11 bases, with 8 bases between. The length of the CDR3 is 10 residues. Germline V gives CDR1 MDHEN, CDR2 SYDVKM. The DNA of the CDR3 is TGTGCCAGCAGTTCCCATGTGGCTTTCTTT. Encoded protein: CASSSHVAFF.

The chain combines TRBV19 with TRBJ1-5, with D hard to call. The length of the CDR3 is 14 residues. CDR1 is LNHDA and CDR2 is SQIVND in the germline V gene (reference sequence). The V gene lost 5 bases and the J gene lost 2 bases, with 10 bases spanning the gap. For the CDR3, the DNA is TGTGCCAGTAGTCGGGGTGATCGCAATCAGCCCCAGCATTTT. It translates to CASSRGDRNQPQHF.

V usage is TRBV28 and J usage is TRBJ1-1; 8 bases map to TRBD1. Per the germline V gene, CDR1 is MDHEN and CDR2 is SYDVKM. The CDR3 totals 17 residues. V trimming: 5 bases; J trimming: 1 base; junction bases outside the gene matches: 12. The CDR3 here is CASSLRQGRSGNTEAFF. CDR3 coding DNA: TGTGCCAGCAGTCTAAGACAGGGGCGCTCTGGGAACACTGAAGCTTTCTTT.

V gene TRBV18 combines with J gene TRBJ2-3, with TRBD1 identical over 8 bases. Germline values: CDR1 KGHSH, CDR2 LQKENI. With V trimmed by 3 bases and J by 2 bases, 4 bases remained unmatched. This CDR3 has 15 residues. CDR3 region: CASSPQGQDTDTQYF. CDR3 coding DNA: TGTGCCAGCTCACCCCAGGGACAGGACACAGATACGCAGTATTTT.

CDR3 sequence (DNA): TGTGCCAGTAGTATGAACCCTAACTATGGCTACACCTTC. Amino acid sequence: CASSMNPNYGYTF. The genes are TRBV19 and TRBJ1-2, with unresolved D. The CDR3 runs to 13 residues. Germline V lookup: CDR1 LNHDA, CDR2 SQIVND (reference sequence). V was clipped by 3 bases and J by 0 bases, with 5 bases between them.

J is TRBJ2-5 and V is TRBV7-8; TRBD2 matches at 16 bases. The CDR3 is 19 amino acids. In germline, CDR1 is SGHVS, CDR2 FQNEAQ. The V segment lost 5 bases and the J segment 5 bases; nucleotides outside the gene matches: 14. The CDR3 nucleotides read TGTGCCAGCAGCCCCGGGACTAGCGGGAGGGGACGGTTCGGTGAGACCCAGTACTTC. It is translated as CASSPGTSGRGRFGETQYF.

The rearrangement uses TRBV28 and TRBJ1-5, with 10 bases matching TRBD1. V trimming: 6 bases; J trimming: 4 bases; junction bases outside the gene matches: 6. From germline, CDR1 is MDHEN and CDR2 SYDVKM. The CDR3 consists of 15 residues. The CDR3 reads CASSKTGGLNQPQHF. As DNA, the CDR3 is TGTGCCAGCAGCAAGACAGGGGGCTTGAATCAGCCCCAGCATTTT.

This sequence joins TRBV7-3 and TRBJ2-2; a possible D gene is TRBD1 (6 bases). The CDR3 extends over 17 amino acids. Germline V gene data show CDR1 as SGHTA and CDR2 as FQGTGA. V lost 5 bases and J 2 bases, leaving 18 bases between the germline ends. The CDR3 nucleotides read TGTGCCAGCAGCCACCCCAGGGGAACTGCTAACACCGGGGAGCTGTTTTTT. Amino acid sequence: CASSHPRGTANTGELFF.

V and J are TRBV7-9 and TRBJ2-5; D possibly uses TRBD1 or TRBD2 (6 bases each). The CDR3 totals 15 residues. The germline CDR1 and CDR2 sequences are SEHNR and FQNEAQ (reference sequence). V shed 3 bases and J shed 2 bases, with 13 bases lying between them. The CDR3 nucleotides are TGTGCCAGCAGCTTGGATACGGGGGCTCAAGAGACCCAGTACTTC. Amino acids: CASSLDTGAQETQYF.

CDR3 bases: TGCAGCGTTGGCAGGGGGTCCTACGAGCAGTACTTC. Translated: CSVGRGSYEQYF. The chain links TRBV29-1 to TRBJ2-7; 7 nucleotides align to TRBD1. Germline V gene lookup returns CDR1 SQVTM and CDR2 ANQGSEA. CDR3 length: 12 residues. V dropped 4 bases and J dropped 1; count of bases not matched to a gene: 1.

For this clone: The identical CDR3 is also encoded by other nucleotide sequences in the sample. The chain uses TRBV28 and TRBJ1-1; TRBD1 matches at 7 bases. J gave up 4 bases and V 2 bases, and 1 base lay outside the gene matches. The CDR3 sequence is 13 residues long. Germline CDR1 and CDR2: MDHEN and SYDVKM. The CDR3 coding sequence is TGTGCCAGCAGTTTAAGGGACAGCACTGAAGCTTTCTTT. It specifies CASSLRDSTEAFF.

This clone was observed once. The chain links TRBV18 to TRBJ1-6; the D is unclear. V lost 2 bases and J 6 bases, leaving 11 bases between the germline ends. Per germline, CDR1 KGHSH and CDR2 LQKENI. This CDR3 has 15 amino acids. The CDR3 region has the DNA TGTGCCAGCTCACCAGATAGCCCAAGTAATTCACCCCTCCACTTT. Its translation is CASSPDSPSNSPLHF.

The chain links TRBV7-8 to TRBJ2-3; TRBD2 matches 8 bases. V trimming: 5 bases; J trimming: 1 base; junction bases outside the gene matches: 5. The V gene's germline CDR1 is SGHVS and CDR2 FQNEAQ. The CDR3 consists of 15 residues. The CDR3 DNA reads TGTGCCAGCAGCCCAGCGGGAGCTCGCACAGATACGCAGTATTTT. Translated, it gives CASSPAGARTDTQYF.

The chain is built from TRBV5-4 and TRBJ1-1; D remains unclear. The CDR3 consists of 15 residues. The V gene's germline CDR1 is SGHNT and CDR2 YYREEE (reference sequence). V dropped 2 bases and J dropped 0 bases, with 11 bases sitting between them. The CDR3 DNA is TGTGCCAGCAGCTTTCAGGCCATGATGAACACTGAAGCTTTCTTT. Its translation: CASSFQAMMNTEAFF.